This T cell receptor beta chain was documented in a study of post-analysis software for immune sequencing data. Unique-molecular-identifier-tagged TCR beta cDNA libraries were used. One entry per CDR3 protein results from TCRdb running MiXCR on the PCR reads. The sample lists 700,000 to 800,000 distinct CDR3 sequences; just under 30% were seen once. Study results and caveats: The normalized Chao1 diversity of multiple sclerosis patients was significantly lower than that of controls. Under F measure analysis, samples from one preparation batch co-clustered strongly.

Note on this clonotype: No antigen is known for it. A much larger clone is a single base away; this may be a read error.

Sequencing was performed on blood. This clonotype was sampled from a girl aged 10-17 years with multiple sclerosis.

The chain's CDR3 is CASSLYGDRSVTGANVPTF. For the CDR3, the DNA is TGCGCCAGCAGCTTGTATGGGGACAGGTCCGTGACTGGGGCCAACGTCCCGACTTTC. This chain connects TRBV5-1 to TRBJ2-6; 8 bases are a match to TRBD1. CDR1 and CDR2 (germline): SGHRS, YFSETQ. CDR3 length equals 19 residues.